Listed below are T cell receptor beta chains from one sample, sequenced in a study of Ad26.COV2.S vaccination and SARS-CoV-2 variants. Using immunoSEQ multiplex PCR, the repertoire was profiled, and TCRdb retains in-frame clones only, with some absent. The table lists over 110,000 clones, around 86% of them singletons. Specimen: peripheral blood, collected after recovery from COVID-19. These receptors were obtained from a human donor who had recovered from COVID-19. CDR3s include the opening cysteine and the closing phenylalanine or tryptophan. The D gene is left open where the match is weak. Some rows have no size entry. The others give once, few or many, or a class for an expanded clone.

>TRBV28|TRBJ2-7|-|-
CASTGGYEQYF
TGTGCCAGCACGGGCGGCTACGAGCAGTACTTC
>TRBV7-9|TRBJ2-1|TRBD1|-
CASSPDRRSYNEQFF
TGTGCCAGCAGCCCGGACAGGCGCTCCTACAATGAGCAGTTCTTC
>TRBV5-4|TRBJ2-5|TRBD1|-
CASSLTDRGETQYF
TGTGCCAGCAGCCTGACGGACAGGGGAGAGACCCAGTACTTC
>TRBV14|TRBJ2-2|TRBD1|-
CASSPLGTGVVGELFF
TGTGCCAGCAGCCCGCTCGGGACAGGGGTGGTCGGGGAGCTGTTTTTT
>TRBV25-1|TRBJ1-4|-|-
CASSDRGYNEKLFF
TGTGCCAGCAGTGACAGGGGATATAATGAAAAACTGTTTTTT
>TRBV3-1/TRBV3-2|TRBJ1-1|-|-
CASSRRENTEAFF
TGTGCCAGCAGCCGACGGGAGAACACTGAAGCTTTCTTT
>TRBV3-1/TRBV3-2|TRBJ1-1|-|-
CASSHGRSTEAFF
TGTGCCAGCAGCCACGGAAGGAGCACTGAAGCTTTCTTT
>TRBV7-9|TRBJ1-2|-|-
CASSFLQGGEGYTF
TGTGCCAGCAGCTTCCTTCAGGGCGGGGAGGGCTACACCTTC
>TRBV20-1|TRBJ2-1|TRBD2|-
CSASLLAGAQVNEQFF
TGCAGTGCTAGTCTACTAGCGGGGGCCCAGGTGAATGAGCAGTTCTTC
>TRBV7-2|TRBJ2-3|-|-
CASSSDRGDTQYF
TGTGCCAGCAGCTCCGACCGGGGGGATACGCAGTATTTT
>TRBV29-1|TRBJ2-7|TRBD1|-
CSFRLQGYEQYF
TGCAGCTTCCGGTTACAGGGGTACGAGCAGTACTTC
>TRBV28|TRBJ2-5|-|once
CASSLGGSGETQYF
TGTGCCAGCAGTTTAGGCGGGTCGGGGGAGACCCAGTACTTC
>TRBV19|TRBJ2-3|-|-
CASSMDGGPFLDTQYF
TGTGCCAGTAGTATGGATGGGGGGCCGTTTCTGGATACGCAGTATTTT
>TRBV19|TRBJ1-1|-|-
CASMRANTEAFF
TGTGCCAGTATGAGGGCAAACACTGAAGCTTTCTTT
>TRBV19|TRBJ1-6|TRBD1|-
CASSMTTGQGAISYNSPLHF
TGTGCCAGTAGTATGACAACGGGACAGGGGGCAATCTCCTATAATTCACCCCTCCACTTT
>TRBV7-9|TRBJ1-2|-|-
CASSSGRDGYTF
TGTGCCAGCAGCTCCGGAAGAGATGGCTACACCTTC
>TRBV28|TRBJ2-1|TRBD2|-
CASSADLAGGENNEQFF
TGTGCCAGCAGTGCTGACCTAGCGGGGGGCGAAAACAATGAGCAGTTCTTC
>TRBV5-6|TRBJ2-3|-|-
CASSSPGLRQNAQYF
TGTGCCAGCAGTTCGCCGGGACTCCGACAAAATGCGCAGTATTTT
>TRBV6-1|TRBJ1-3|-|-
CASSEKGREGGSSGNTIYF
TGTGCCAGCAGTGAAAAGGGTAGAGAGGGAGGGAGCTCTGGAAACACCATATATTTT
>TRBV29-1|TRBJ1-4|-|-
CSVGIQGSGKLFF
TGCAGCGTTGGGATACAGGGTAGTGGAAAACTGTTTTTT
>TRBV5-6|TRBJ1-1|-|-
CASSLDSLPEAFF
TGTGCCAGCAGCTTGGATAGCCTTCCTGAAGCTTTCTTT
>TRBV30|TRBJ2-2|-|-
CAWNRERSDTGELFF
TGTGCCTGGAATAGGGAGAGGAGTGACACCGGGGAGCTGTTTTTT
>TRBV12-5|TRBJ2-5|-|-
CASGLVGRRETQYF
TGTGCTAGTGGTTTGGTGGGTCGGCGCGAGACCCAGTACTTC
>TRBV18|TRBJ2-1|TRBD2|-
CASSPRGGDNEQFF
TGTGCCAGCTCACCTCGGGGGGGAGACAATGAGCAGTTCTTC
>TRBV19|TRBJ1-1|-|-
CASSMGGAAEAFF
TGTGCCAGTAGTATGGGGGGGGCGGCTGAAGCTTTCTTT
>TRBV10-1|TRBJ2-2|TRBD1|-
CASSWTGNTGELFF
TGCGCCAGCAGCTGGACAGGGAACACCGGGGAGCTGTTTTTT
>TRBV28|TRBJ1-2|TRBD1|-
CASSVQGNYGYTF
TGTGCCAGCAGCGTACAGGGGAACTATGGCTACACCTTC
>TRBV6-5|TRBJ2-7|-|-
CASTPGREPTYEQYF
TGTGCCAGCACTCCCGGAAGGGAGCCGACCTACGAGCAGTACTTC
>TRBV3-1/TRBV3-2|TRBJ2-6|-|-
CASSSNGQGANVLTF
TGTGCCAGCAGTTCCAATGGACAGGGGGCCAACGTCCTGACTTTC
>TRBV11-2|TRBJ2-7|-|-
CASRDLQTREQYF
TGTGCCAGCAGAGACCTACAAACACGAGAGCAGTACTTC
>TRBV12-3/TRBV12-4|TRBJ1-3|-|-
CASSQSSGNTIYF
TGTGCCAGCAGTCAGAGCTCTGGAAACACCATATATTTT
>TRBV15|TRBJ2-2|-|-
CATTIEGISRRGAVF
TGTGCCACGACCATCGAGGGAATAAGCCGCCGGGGAGCTGTTTTT
>TRBV13|TRBJ1-2|TRBD1|few
CASHGTGGGYTF
TGTGCCAGCCATGGGACAGGAGGCGGCTACACCTTC
>TRBV30|TRBJ1-2|-|-
CAWSGTAYGYTF
TGTGCCTGGAGTGGGACAGCCTATGGCTACACCTTC
>TRBV6-5|TRBJ1-6|-|-
CASSYRASPLHF
TGTGCCAGCAGTTACCGGGCCTCACCCCTCCACTTT
>TRBV5-3|TRBJ2-1|TRBD2|-
CARSDGLAGEQFF
TGTGCCAGAAGCGACGGACTAGCGGGTGAGCAGTTCTTC
>TRBV9|TRBJ1-1|-|-
CASSALEGKTEAFF
TGTGCCAGCAGCGCCCTTGAGGGGAAGACTGAAGCTTTCTTT
>TRBV5-1|TRBJ2-3|TRBD1|-
CASSSRDRRTDTQYF
TGCGCCAGCAGCTCCCGGGACAGGCGCACAGATACGCAGTATTTT
>TRBV3-1/TRBV3-2|TRBJ2-7|-|few
CASSQGEQRTYEQYF
TGTGCCAGCAGCCAAGGGGAGCAAAGGACCTACGAGCAGTACTTC
>TRBV21-1|TRBJ2-3|-|-
CASSTSEDSRLFTDTQYF
TGTGCCAGCAGCACCTCGGAGGACAGCAGACTTTTCACAGATACGCAGTATTTT
>TRBV2|TRBJ2-7|-|few
CAARVQYEQYF
TGTGCCGCCCGAGTCCAATACGAGCAGTACTTC
>TRBV28|TRBJ1-5|TRBD1|-
CASRPPDRGSNQPQHF
TGTGCCAGCAGACCCCCGGACAGGGGGAGCAATCAGCCCCAGCATTTT
>TRBV5-1|TRBJ1-1|TRBD1|-
CASTPGQPSGTEAFF
TGCGCCAGCACACCGGGACAGCCCAGTGGCACTGAAGCTTTCTTT
>TRBV30|TRBJ1-1|-|-
CAWRVPGKNTEAFF
TGTGCCTGGAGGGTTCCCGGGAAGAACACTGAAGCTTTCTTT
>TRBV6-2/TRBV6-3|TRBJ2-7|-|-
CASSHGASYEQYF
TGTGCCAGCAGTCACGGCGCTTCCTACGAGCAGTACTTC
>TRBV18|TRBJ1-5|-|-
CASSPLPGTHRRDQPQHF
TGTGCCAGCTCACCACTGCCAGGGACGCACAGAAGGGATCAGCCCCAGCATTTT
>TRBV5-1|TRBJ1-1|TRBD1|many
CAKQGAMNTEAFF
TGCGCCAAACAGGGGGCGATGAACACTGAAGCTTTCTTT
>TRBV12-1|TRBJ2-2|-|-
CASSFPRSTGELFF
TGTGCCAGCAGCTTCCCCAGGAGTACCGGGGAGCTGTTTTTT
>TRBV27|TRBJ2-5|TRBD1|once
CASSSGGAWETQYF
TGTGCCAGCAGTTCAGGGGGCGCATGGGAGACCCAGTACTTC